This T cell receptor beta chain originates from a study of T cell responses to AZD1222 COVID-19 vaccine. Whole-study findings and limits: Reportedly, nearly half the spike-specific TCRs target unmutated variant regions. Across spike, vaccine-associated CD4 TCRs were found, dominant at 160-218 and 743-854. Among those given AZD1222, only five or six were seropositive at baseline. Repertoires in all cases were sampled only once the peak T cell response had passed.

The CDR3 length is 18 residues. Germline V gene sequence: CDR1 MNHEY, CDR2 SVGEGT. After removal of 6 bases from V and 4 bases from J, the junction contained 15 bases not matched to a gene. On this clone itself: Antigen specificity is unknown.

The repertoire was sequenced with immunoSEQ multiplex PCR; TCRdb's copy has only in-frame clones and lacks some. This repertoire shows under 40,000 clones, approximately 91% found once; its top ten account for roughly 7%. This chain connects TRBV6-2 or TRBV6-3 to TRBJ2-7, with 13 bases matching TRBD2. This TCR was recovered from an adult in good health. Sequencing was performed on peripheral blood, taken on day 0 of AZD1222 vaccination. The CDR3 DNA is TGTGCCAGCAGCTCGAGTATCAGGGGACTAGCGGGAAGGTACGAGCAGTACTTC. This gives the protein CASSSSIRGLAGRYEQYF.